This entry concerns a single T cell receptor beta chain. This sample was included in a study of blood T cell repertoires in COVID-19. The wider study: Sample material is recorded as cDNA or gDNA derived from T cells, B-cell-depleted T cells, or PBMCs.

The authors' processing: Estimation of nucleated cell counts was performed using reference gene primer amplification. The data were produced by immunoSEQ multiplex PCR, yet TCRdb's version contains in-frame clones alone and is incomplete. That table furnishes V, J and clone size, whereas the DNA furnished D and trimming. The sample contains about 38,000 clones, 70% to 90% of which appear only once. Trimming left V 1 base short and J 4 bases short, with 8 bases between. The CDR3 runs to 13 residues. From germline, CDR1 is SGHTS and CDR2 YDEGEE. The chain uses TRBV5-8 and TRBJ1-1; D might be TRBD1 (5 bases). The clonotype was recovered from a man aged 50 to 60 with active COVID-19. Sequencing used peripheral blood. CDR3 protein: CASSLLRGTEAFF. In DNA form, the CDR3 reads TGTGCCAGCAGCTTGTTAAGGGGCACTGAAGCTTTCTTT.